This T cell receptor beta chain comes out of a study of shared clonotypes between healthy human individuals. The CDR3 sequence is 14 residues long. V was cut by 5 bases and J by 2 bases, with 12 bases left in between. The germline CDR1 and CDR2 sequences are MGHRA and YSYEKL. Clones were sequenced by immunoSEQ multiplex PCR, and TCRdb holds only the in-frame ones, with some missing. The table records under 1,100,000 clones, 75% to 85% of them present only once. V gene TRBV4-1 combines with J gene TRBJ1-1; D call uncertain. The TCR originated in a young man in good health. Some clones in this sample may be carry-over from other donors' samples. The sequenced material came from memory CD4+ T cells from PBMCs. The subset is: CD45RA-negative fraction. CDR3 DNA sequence: TGCGCCAGCAGCTTCCCGTGGGGTAACACTGAAGCTTTCTTT. Translation gives CASSFPWGNTEAFF.